This TCR beta chain emerged from a study of CD8 T cells in ankylosing spondylitis. General study findings and limits: Researchers reportedly found disease-linked clones significantly enriched in matched ankylosing spondylitis synovial fluid. Relatively rare in peripheral blood, disease-linked clones were also CD8+. Prior literature has documented some motif variants in synovial fluid and blood from reactive arthritis. For ankylosing spondylitis blood, a TCR beta motif of several highly homologous variants appeared characteristic.

With respect to this clonotype: The antigen remains undetermined.

Quantitative barcoded 5'-RACE was used to prepare TCR beta libraries. TCRdb called the 5' RACE reads again in MiXCR, with one record for every CDR3 protein. Here the sample spans under 950,000 distinct CDR3 sequences, around a fifth being singletons. The clonotype was recovered from a male donor with ankylosing spondylitis. The sequenced sample was blood, either unsorted or a sorted T cell fraction (not recorded which).

This chain's CDR3 is CASNLDGQYEQYF. CDR3 coding DNA: TGTGCCAGCAACCTAGACGGACAATACGAGCAGTACTTC. The rearrangement joins TRBV9 to TRBJ2-7, with a tentative D call TRBD1 (5 bases). V dropped 6 bases and J dropped 4 bases, with 14 bases sitting between them. The CDR3 runs 13 residues. Germline CDR1 SGDLS, CDR2 YYNGEE.